A selection of T cell receptor beta chains follows, all from one sample in a study of naive and memory T cell subsets. MiXCR, run by TCRdb on the UMI-ligation and nested PCR reads, gives a single entry per CDR3 protein. The sample lists more than 95,000 distinct CDR3 sequences, around 15% seen once, with 2.8% in the top ten. The sequenced sample consisted of naive CD8+ T cells from blood. These receptors were collected from a human donor in good health. The CDR3 runs from the conserved cysteine through the conserved F or W. Fields, in order: clone size, D gene, J gene, V gene, CDR3 DNA, CDR3 protein. D genes are given only for firm matches. Clone size appears in some rows only: once, few, many, or a class for an expanded clone.

>few|-|TRBJ2-3|TRBV9
TGTGCCAGCAGCGTAGGTAACGGGGCAACGGGAGATACGCAGTATTTT
CASSVGNGATGDTQYF
>-|-|TRBJ1-5|TRBV6-5
TGTGCCAGCAGTTATAGTCATGGTGGTCAGCCCCAGCATTTT
CASSYSHGGQPQHF
>-|-|TRBJ2-5|TRBV3-1
TGTGCCAGCAGCCAAGTTTCCGCAGGGGCATTTGAAGAGACCCAGTACTTC
CASSQVSAGAFEETQYF
>many|-|TRBJ2-3|TRBV13
TGTGCCAGCAGCTTAAGTCTAGGGACAGATACGCAGTATTTT
CASSLSLGTDTQYF
>-|-|TRBJ1-1|TRBV7-9
TGTGCCAGCAGCTTAGGGACCAATGAAGCTTTCTTT
CASSLGTNEAFF
>few|TRBD1|TRBJ2-5|TRBV7-6
TGTGCCAGCACCCCGATATTACAGGGGGCTGAAGAGACCCAGTACTTC
CASTPILQGAEETQYF
>few|TRBD1|TRBJ2-7|TRBV5-1
TGCGCCAGCAGCGCTGGACAGGATCAGTACTTC
CASSAGQDQYF
>many|-|TRBJ1-6|TRBV20-1
TGCAGTGCTAGGTTGACCATCAATTCACCCCTCCACTTT
CSARLTINSPLHF
>-|TRBD1|TRBJ1-2|TRBV6-1
TGTGCCAGCACCGAGACAGGGTGGACGGATGGCTACACCTTC
CASTETGWTDGYTF
>many|-|TRBJ2-7|TRBV18
TGTGCCAGCTCACCAGAAGACACCTACGAGCAGTACTTC
CASSPEDTYEQYF
>-|-|TRBJ2-1|TRBV2
TGTGCCAGCGACTTCACACCAGCCTCCTACAATGAGCAGTTCTTC
CASDFTPASYNEQFF
>many|-|TRBJ1-1|TRBV20-1
TGCAGTGCTAGGGGAGTAGGGACTGAAGCTTTCTTT
CSARGVGTEAFF
>many|-|TRBJ1-2|TRBV5-1
TGCGCCAGCAGCCCGGGGTCCAACAATAACTATGGCTACACCTTC
CASSPGSNNNYGYTF
>many|-|TRBJ2-7|TRBV23-1
TGCGCCAGCAGTCAATTGGATCCCTACGAGCAGTACTTC
CASSQLDPYEQYF
>few|-|TRBJ1-2|TRBV4-2
TGTGCCAGCAGCCAAGATAGGCGGACAGAGGCGCATGGCTACACCTTC
CASSQDRRTEAHGYTF
>many|TRBD1|TRBJ1-6|TRBV27
TGTGCCAGCAGGGAGAGGGACAGGGACAATTCACCCCTCCACTTT
CASRERDRDNSPLHF
>-|-|TRBJ2-3|TRBV15
TGTGCCACCAGCGCGCGTTCAGATACGCAGTATTTT
CATSARSDTQYF
>many|-|TRBJ2-2|TRBV27
TGTGCCAGCAGTCCCGAACCACCATTGGCCGGGACACCCACCGGGGAGCTGTTTTTT
CASSPEPPLAGTPTGELFF
>few|-|TRBJ1-5|TRBV7-4
TGTGCCAGCAGCCTGCCCCCGGGGGGTCTAGGGCCCCAGCATTTT
CASSLPPGGLGPQHF
>-|-|TRBJ2-3|TRBV27
TGTGCCAGCAGCCGGACCCCCCTAATCGCAGATACGCAGTATTTT
CASSRTPLIADTQYF
>-|-|TRBJ2-7|TRBV5-4
TGTGCCAGCAGCCTAACTGCCATCCCCTACGAGCAGTATTTC
CASSLTAIPYEQYF
>few|-|TRBJ2-3|TRBV27
TGTGCCAGCAGTGGATCGGGATTCCTTACGCAGTATTTT
CASSGSGFLTQYF
>once|-|TRBJ2-2|TRBV3-1
TGTGCCAGCAGCCAAAGCGCAGCTTACACCGGGGAGCTGTTTTTT
CASSQSAAYTGELFF
>-|-|TRBJ1-2|TRBV24-1
TGTGCCACCAGTGATGGAGCACAAGTCTATGGCTACACCTTC
CATSDGAQVYGYTF
>-|-|TRBJ1-6|TRBV12-3/TRBV12-4
TGTGCCAGCACCACGGACGGGTTTGGTCCACCCCTCCACTTT
CASTTDGFGPPLHF
>-|-|TRBJ1-1|TRBV27
TGTGCCAGCAGTTTGATGGTGAACACTGAAGCTTTCTTT
CASSLMVNTEAFF
>few|-|TRBJ1-2|TRBV12-3/TRBV12-4
TGTGCCAGCAGTTTTGGGGGAGGGGATGGCTACACCTTC
CASSFGGGDGYTF
>many|-|TRBJ1-1|TRBV4-2
TGTGCCAGCAGCCAAGATAGACAGATAGGGAACACTGAAGCTTTCTTT
CASSQDRQIGNTEAFF
>-|-|TRBJ2-2|TRBV15
TGTGCCACCGGTTACAGTGGGAACACCGGGGAGCTGTTTTTT
CATGYSGNTGELFF
>few|TRBD1|TRBJ2-1|TRBV7-6
TGTGCCAGCAGCTTAGTGAGGACAGGCGAATACAATGAGCAGTTCTTC
CASSLVRTGEYNEQFF
>-|-|TRBJ1-1|TRBV6-2/TRBV6-3
TGTGCCAGCAGTTACTCGATTGGGGGTGAAGCTTTCTTT
CASSYSIGGEAFF
>-|-|TRBJ2-3|TRBV7-2
TGTGCCAGCAGCTTACAGGGGACCGATACGCAGTATTTT
CASSLQGTDTQYF
>few|-|TRBJ2-3|TRBV4-1
TGCGCCAGCAGCCAAGACTCAGGGGTCCGCACAGATACGCAGTATTTT
CASSQDSGVRTDTQYF
>few|-|TRBJ2-7|TRBV4-3
TGCGCCAGCAGCCAAAAGACCGCTAGCTCCTACGAGCAGTACTTC
CASSQKTASSYEQYF
>few|-|TRBJ2-5|TRBV28
TGTGCCAGCAGTTCCCCCCGGGACAACAATCTCCAAGAGACCCAGTACTTC
CASSSPRDNNLQETQYF
>few|-|TRBJ2-3|TRBV4-3
TGCGCCAGCAGCCCCGAAACCCCCGTTACAGGGATGGGCCCTAGCACAGATACGCAGTATTTT
CASSPETPVTGMGPSTDTQYF
>few|TRBD2|TRBJ2-1|TRBV18
TGTGCCAGCTCACCACCGCTAGCGGGGGTGATAAATGAGCAGTTCTTC
CASSPPLAGVINEQFF
>few|-|TRBJ1-5|TRBV7-9
TGTGCCAGCAGCTTAGGTCAGCCCTTGGATCAGCCCCAGCATTTT
CASSLGQPLDQPQHF
>few|-|TRBJ2-7|TRBV29-1
TGCAGCGCCGGCTGGGGGCCGGCCGGGGAGCAGTACTTC
CSAGWGPAGEQYF
>few|-|TRBJ2-3|TRBV28
TGTGCCAGCAGTTTATTGAGGGGTAACACAGATACGCAGTATTTT
CASSLLRGNTDTQYF
>many|-|TRBJ2-7|TRBV27
TGTGCCAGCAGTTCTGGACACCCCTACGAGCAGTACTTC
CASSSGHPYEQYF